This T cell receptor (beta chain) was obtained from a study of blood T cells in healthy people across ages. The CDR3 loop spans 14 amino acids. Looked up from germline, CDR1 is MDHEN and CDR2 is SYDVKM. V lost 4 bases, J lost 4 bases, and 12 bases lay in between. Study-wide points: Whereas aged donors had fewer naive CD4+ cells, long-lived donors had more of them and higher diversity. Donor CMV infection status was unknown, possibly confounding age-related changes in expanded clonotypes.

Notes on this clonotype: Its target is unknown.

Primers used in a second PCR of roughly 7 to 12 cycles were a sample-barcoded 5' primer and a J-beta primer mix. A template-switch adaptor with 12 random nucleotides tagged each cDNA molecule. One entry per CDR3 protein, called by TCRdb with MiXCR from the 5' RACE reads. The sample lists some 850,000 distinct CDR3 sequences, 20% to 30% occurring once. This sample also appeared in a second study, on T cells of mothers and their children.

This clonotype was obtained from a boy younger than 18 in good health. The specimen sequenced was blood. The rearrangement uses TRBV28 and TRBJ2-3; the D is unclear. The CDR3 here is CASSYEMFPDTQYF. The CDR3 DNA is TGTGCCAGCAGTTACGAGATGTTTCCAGATACGCAGTATTTT. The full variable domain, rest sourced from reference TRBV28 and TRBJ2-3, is DVKVTQSSRYLVKRTGEKVFLECVQDMDHENMFWYRQDPGLGLRLIYFSYDVKMKEKGDIPEGYSVSREKKERFSLILESASTNQTSMYLCASSYEMFPDTQYFGPGTRLTVL.